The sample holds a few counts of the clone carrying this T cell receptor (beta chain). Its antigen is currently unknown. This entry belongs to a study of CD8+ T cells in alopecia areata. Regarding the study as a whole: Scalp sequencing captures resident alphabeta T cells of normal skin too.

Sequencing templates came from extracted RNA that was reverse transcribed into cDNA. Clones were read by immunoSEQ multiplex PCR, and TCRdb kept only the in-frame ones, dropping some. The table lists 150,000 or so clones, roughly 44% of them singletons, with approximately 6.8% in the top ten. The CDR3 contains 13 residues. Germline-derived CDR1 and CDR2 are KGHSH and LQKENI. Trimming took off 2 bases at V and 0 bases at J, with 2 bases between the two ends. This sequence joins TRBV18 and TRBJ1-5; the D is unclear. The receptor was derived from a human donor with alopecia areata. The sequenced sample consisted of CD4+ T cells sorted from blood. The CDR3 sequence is CASSPASNQPQHF. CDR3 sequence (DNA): TGTGCCAGCTCACCAGCTAGCAATCAGCCCCAGCATTTT.